These 3 T cell receptor beta chains were sequenced from one sample in a study of T cell repertoires in cytomegalovirus infection. TCRdb re-called the reads through MiXCR, storing one row per CDR3 protein. The sample shows 110,000 or so distinct CDR3 sequences, 30% of them seen only once. Their cognate antigens are unknown. The input for sequencing was CD8+ T cells from cultured PBMCs, taken from culture after CMV antigen stimulation. The receptors derive from a human donor in good health (CMV status not recorded). Some clones in this sample may be carry-over from other donors' samples.

The sample holds many counts of this clonotype. The gene calls are TRBV5-6 and TRBJ2-2; D is possibly TRBD1 (6 bases). V was trimmed by 3 bases and J by 5 bases, leaving 20 bases between them. The CDR3 spans 17 residues. The germline V gene has CDR1 SGHDT and CDR2 YYEEEE. CDR3 DNA: TGTGCCAGCAGCTCGTATCTGGGACAAATCCTGACCGGGGAGCTGTTTTTT. Encoded protein: CASSSYLGQILTGELFF.

V is TRBV4-1 and J is TRBJ2-5; TRBD1 matches at 9 bases. Germline V gene data show CDR1 as MGHRA and CDR2 as YSYEKL. This CDR3 is built from 14 residues. V lost 2 bases, J lost 5 bases, and 3 bases stayed unmatched. This chain's CDR3 is CASSQRTGVETQYF. CDR3 sequence (DNA): TGCGCCAGCAGCCAACGGACAGGGGTCGAGACCCAGTACTTC.

This chain joins TRBV5-6 and TRBJ2-2, with a possible D match to TRBD1 (5 bases). Per the germline V gene, CDR1 is SGHDT and CDR2 is YYEEEE. The V end lost 0 bases, the J end lost 7 bases, and 7 bases lay between the germline ends. This CDR3 has 13 residues. DNA for the CDR3: TGTGCCAGCAGCTTGGAAGGGGACGGGGAGCTGTTTTTT. It codes for CASSLEGDGELFF.